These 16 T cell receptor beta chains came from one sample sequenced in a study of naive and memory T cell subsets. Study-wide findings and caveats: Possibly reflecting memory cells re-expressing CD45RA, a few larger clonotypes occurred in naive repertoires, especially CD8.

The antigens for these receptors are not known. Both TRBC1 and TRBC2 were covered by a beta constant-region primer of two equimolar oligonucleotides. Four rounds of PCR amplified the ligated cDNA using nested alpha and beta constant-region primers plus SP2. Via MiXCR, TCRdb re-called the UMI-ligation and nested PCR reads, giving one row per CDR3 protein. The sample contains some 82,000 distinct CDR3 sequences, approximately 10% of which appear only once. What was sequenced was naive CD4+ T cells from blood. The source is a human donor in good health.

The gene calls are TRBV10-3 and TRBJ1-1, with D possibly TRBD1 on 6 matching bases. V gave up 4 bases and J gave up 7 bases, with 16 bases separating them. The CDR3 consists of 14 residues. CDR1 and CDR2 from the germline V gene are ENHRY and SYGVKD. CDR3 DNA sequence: TGTGCCATCAGTGGTAGGACAGCCGGAATTGAAGCTTTCTTT. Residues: CAISGRTAGIEAFF.

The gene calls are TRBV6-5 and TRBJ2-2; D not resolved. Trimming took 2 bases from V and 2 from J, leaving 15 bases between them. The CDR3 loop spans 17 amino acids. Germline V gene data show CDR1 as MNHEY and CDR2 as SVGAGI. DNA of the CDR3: TGTGCCAGCAGTTACAGTGGCTCCAGAGCTAACACCGGGGAGCTGTTTTTT. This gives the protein CASSYSGSRANTGELFF.

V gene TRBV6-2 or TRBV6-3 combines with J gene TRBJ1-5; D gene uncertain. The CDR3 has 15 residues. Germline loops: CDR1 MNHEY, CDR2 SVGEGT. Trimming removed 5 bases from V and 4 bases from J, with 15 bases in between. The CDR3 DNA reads TGTGCCAGCAGTCCCGCGCAGACAACAAATCAGCCCCAGCATTTT. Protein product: CASSPAQTTNQPQHF.

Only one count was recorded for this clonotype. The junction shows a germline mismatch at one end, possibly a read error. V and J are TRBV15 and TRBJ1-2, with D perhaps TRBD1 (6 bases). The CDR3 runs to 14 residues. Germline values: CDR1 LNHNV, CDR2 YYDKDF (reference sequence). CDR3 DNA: TGTGTCACCAGCAGGCCTTCCCAGGGGCTCGGCTACACCTTC. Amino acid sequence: CVTSRPSQGLGYTF.

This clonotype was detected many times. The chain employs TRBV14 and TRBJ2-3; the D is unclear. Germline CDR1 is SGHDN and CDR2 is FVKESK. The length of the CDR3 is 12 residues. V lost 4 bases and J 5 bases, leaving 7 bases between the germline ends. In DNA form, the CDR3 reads TGTGCCAGCAGCCCCTACAGAGATACGCAGTATTTT. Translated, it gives CASSPYRDTQYF.

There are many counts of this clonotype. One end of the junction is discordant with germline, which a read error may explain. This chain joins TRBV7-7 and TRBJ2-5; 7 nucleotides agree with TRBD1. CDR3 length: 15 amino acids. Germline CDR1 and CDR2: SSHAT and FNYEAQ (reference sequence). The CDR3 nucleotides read TGTGCTAGCAGCTGGACAGGTGCGAAACAAGAGACCCAGTACTTC. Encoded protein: CASSWTGAKQETQYF.

The CDR3 DNA reads TGTGCCAGCAGCCCTGAAAGAGGGATTATGACCTACGAGCAGTACTTC. Protein product: CASSPERGIMTYEQYF. The J gene is TRBJ2-7, the V gene TRBV7-2; D is possibly TRBD2 (5 bases). V lost 5 bases and J 2 bases, leaving 19 bases between the germline ends. The CDR3 spans 16 residues. CDR1 SGHTA and CDR2 FQGNSA come from the germline V gene.

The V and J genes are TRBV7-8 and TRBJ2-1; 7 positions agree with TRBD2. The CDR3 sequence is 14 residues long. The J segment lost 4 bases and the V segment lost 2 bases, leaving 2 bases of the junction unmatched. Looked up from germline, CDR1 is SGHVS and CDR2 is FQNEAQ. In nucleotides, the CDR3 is TGTGCCAGCAGCTTACCTAGCGGTTACAATGAGCAGTTCTTC. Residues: CASSLPSGYNEQFF.

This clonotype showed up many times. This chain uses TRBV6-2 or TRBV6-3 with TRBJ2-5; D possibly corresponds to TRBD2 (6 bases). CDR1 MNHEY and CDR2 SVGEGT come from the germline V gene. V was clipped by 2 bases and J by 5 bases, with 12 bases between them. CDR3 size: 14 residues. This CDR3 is CASSYGLFGETQYF. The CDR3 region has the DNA TGTGCCAGCAGTTACGGACTATTTGGGGAGACCCAGTACTTC.

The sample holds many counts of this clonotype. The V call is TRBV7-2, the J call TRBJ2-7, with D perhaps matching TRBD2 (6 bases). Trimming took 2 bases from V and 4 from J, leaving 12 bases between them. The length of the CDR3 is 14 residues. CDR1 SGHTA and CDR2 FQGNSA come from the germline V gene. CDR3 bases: TGTGCCAGCAGCTTAAAACGGGAGTCTTACGAGCAGTACTTC. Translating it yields CASSLKRESYEQYF.

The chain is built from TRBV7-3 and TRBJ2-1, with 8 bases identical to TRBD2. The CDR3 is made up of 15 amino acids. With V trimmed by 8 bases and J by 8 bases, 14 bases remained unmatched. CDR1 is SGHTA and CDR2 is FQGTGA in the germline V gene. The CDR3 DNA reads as TGTGCCAGCGCAAACGGGCCCGGGAGGGCCTATGAGCAGTTCTTC. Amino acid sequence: CASANGPGRAYEQFF.

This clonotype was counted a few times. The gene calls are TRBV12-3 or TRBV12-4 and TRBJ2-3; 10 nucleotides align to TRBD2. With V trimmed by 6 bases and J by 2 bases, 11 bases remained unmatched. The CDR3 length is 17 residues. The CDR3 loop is CASRPTQRGGNTDTQYF. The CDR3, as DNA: TGTGCCAGCAGACCCACCCAGCGGGGGGGTAACACAGATACGCAGTATTTT.

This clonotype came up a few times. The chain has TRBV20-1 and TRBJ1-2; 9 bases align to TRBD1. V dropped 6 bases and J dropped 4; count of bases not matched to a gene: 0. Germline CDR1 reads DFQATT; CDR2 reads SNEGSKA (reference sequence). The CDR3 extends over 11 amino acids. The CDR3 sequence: CSAQGAYGYTF. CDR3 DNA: TGCAGTGCACAGGGGGCCTATGGCTACACCTTC.

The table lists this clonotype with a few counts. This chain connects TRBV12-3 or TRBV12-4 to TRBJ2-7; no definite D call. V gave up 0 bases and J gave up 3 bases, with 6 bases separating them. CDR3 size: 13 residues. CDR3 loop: CASSLAQNYEQYF. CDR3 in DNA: TGTGCCAGCAGTTTAGCGCAGAACTACGAGCAGTACTTC.

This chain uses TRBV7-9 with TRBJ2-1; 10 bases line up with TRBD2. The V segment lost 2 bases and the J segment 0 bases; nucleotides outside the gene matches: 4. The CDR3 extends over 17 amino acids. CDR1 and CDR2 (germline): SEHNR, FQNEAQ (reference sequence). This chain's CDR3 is CASSLPASGGSYNEQFF. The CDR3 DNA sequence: TGTGCCAGCAGCTTACCCGCTAGCGGGGGCTCCTACAATGAGCAGTTCTTC.

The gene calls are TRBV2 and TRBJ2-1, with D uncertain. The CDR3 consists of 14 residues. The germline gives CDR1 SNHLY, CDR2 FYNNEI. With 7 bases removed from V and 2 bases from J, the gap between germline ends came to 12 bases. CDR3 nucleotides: TGTGCCAGCAAGCCCGACAAGCCCTACAATGAGCAGTTCTTC. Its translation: CASKPDKPYNEQFF.